These T cell receptor beta chains were read from a single sample in a study of post-analysis software for immune sequencing data. TCRdb recomputed calls from the PCR reads with MiXCR, one row per CDR3 protein. Of 650,000 to 850,000 distinct CDR3 sequences listed, roughly half are singletons. The source material was blood. These receptors were obtained from a girl aged 10 to 17 with multiple sclerosis. Each CDR3 is given without its conserved first and last residue.

CDR3 length	V gene	J gene	CDR3 protein
13	TRBV7-6	TRBJ2-3	ASSLARQSTDTQY
12	TRBV5-6	TRBJ1-4	ASSFGASNEKLF
14	TRBV12-3/TRBV12-4	TRBJ1-5	ASSSSATGPGQPQH
12	TRBV7-8	TRBJ1-5	ASSLGVSYQPQH
16	TRBV10-3	TRBJ1-2	AISGGTGKVHQYYGYT
9	TRBV7-9	TRBJ1-2	ASTPDLTYT
12	TRBV18	TRBJ2-7	ASSLRVRAYEQY
13	TRBV3-1	TRBJ2-7	ASSKLAGGPYEQY
13	TRBV5-1	TRBJ2-5	ASSSLRGSQETQY
15	TRBV7-9	.	ASSLGSRGAAGETQY
15	TRBV11-2	TRBJ2-1	ASSLWVWGGRGGEQF
14	TRBV5-5	TRBJ2-1	ASTLQWQGTYNEQF
11	TRBV20-1	TRBJ2-7	SARSEVSYEQY
13	TRBV12-3/TRBV12-4	TRBJ2-3	ASSFGQVAADTQY
13	TRBV29-1	TRBJ2-6	SVGLGSSGANVLT